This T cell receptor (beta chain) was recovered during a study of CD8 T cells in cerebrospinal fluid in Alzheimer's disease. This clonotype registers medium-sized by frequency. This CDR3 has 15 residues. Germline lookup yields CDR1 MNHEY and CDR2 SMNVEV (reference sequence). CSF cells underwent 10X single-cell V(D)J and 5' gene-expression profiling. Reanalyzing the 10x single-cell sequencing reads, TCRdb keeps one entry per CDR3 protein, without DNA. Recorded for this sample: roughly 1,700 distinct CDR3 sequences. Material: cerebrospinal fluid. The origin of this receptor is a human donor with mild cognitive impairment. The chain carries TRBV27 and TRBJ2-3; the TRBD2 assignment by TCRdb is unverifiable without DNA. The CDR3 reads CASSWRLAGPDTQYF.